This T cell receptor (beta chain) was found in a study of T cell responses to AZD1222 COVID-19 vaccine. Study-wide points: Mostly white British, mostly female donors; authors suggested clonal diversity may be underestimated. After two AZD1222 doses, spike-specific TCR breadth and depth rose versus day 0. Unmutated variant regions reportedly attract nearly half of all spike-specific TCRs. Dominant at 160-218 and 743-854, vaccine-associated CD4 TCRs also spanned spike.

This clone was seen just once. The antigen is unknown. Trimming took off 0 bases at V and 3 bases at J, with 12 bases between the two ends. Germline lookup yields CDR1 SGHRS and CDR2 YFSETQ. The CDR3 runs to 15 residues. Libraries were prepared by immunoSEQ multiplex PCR; TCRdb keeps only in-frame clonotypes and omits some of them. The sample consists of just under 150,000 clones, roughly 88% of them appearing once. This specimen was peripheral blood, taken 28 days after the second dose of the MenACWY control vaccine. V is TRBV5-1 and J is TRBJ1-2; D gene uncertain. The receptor's source is an adult who received the MenACWY meningococcal vaccine as a control. The CDR3 spells CASSLVPATDYGYTF. The CDR3 DNA is TGCGCCAGCAGCTTGGTCCCGGCTACGGACTATGGCTACACCTTC. Full variable domain (rest looked up from reference TRBV5-1 and TRBJ1-2): KAGVTQTPRYLIKTRGQQVTLSCSPISGHRSVSWYQQTPGQGLQFLFEYFSETQRNKGNFPGRFSGRQFSNSRSEMNVSTLELGDSALYLCASSLVPATDYGYTFGSGTRLTVV.